This T cell receptor (beta chain) originates from a study of cytomegalovirus exposure and HLA in healthy donors (dated by TCRdb to about 2017). Looking at the study overall: According to an earlier analysis of around 600 of the donors, about 190 million T cells yielded some 110 million unique TCR beta sequences and about 300 Gb of sequence data. Roughly 300 gigabases of sequencing data and 80 million or so unique TCR sequences were included in an early release covering around 600 HLA-typed donors. Among the roughly 410 genotyped donors, about 85% belonged to the genetic ancestry cluster associated with self-reported Caucasian donors. The study aimed to test whether cataloging public T cell receptors could reveal signatures of past pathogen exposure. The T cell repertoires of 666 subjects were profiled by immunosequencing and related to cytomegalovirus serostatus. Along with the approximately 600-subject first cohort, a separate validation cohort of over a hundred different subjects was used. To predict cytomegalovirus infection status, the study combined high-throughput TCR immunosequencing, statistical association of individual TCRs with disease status, and machine learning. In a later analysis, previously published TCR beta repertoires from roughly 710 donors were re-analyzed and high-resolution HLA genotyping was added so that TCR occurrence patterns could be studied. The later analysis used no new phenotypic data to find candidate immune exposures, relying instead on TCR beta sequences and their occurrence across donors. An earlier analysis of 587 of the donors used high-throughput TCR beta sequencing to judge whether each TCR beta V gene segment behaved as functional or pseudogenic. Donor age, sex, ethnicity and CMV serostatus were compiled together with the repertoire data. Genome-wide SNP genotypes for about 60% of the roughly 670 donors were used in a later genetic analysis, which treated that subset as a discovery cohort. Every repertoire in the discovery cohort had been generated on one and the same sequencing platform. Both class I and class II loci were covered by HLA typing, at four-digit resolution. The number of typed donors differed by locus: about 620-640 for A, B, C, DRB1 and DQB1; 522 for DQA1; around 610 for DPA1; and 400 to 480 for DPB1. Roughly five DR-DQ haplotypes were handled as single units for association and clustering, since linkage in the cohort was strong. Among about 360 genotyped donors of the cohort, an average of around 240,000 unique TCR beta nucleotide sequences were sequenced per donor, roughly 18% of them non-productive. Overall study outcomes, separate from this receptor: A later analysis found that HLA-associated TCR beta chains were more clonally expanded and had lower generation probabilities than equally common non-associated chains. The authors suggested that the approach could potentially be extended to other disease states and immunological phenotypes. A further reported finding was that TCR beta sequences accurately predicted the HLA-A and HLA-B alleles for most subjects in the first cohort. Broadly in line with IMGT annotations, most TCR beta V segments showed up in productive rearrangements about 87% or about 30% of the time in an earlier analysis of about 500 of the donors. In a later genetic analysis, a missense DCLRE1C variant was associated with V-gene and J-gene trimming of TCR beta chains, and the association was replicated in an independent cohort. A few of the identified cytomegalovirus-associated TCR beta chains were confirmed in vitro to be specific for cytomegalovirus antigens. A later genetic analysis reported fewer N-insertions in productive TCRs among donors in an Asian-associated ancestry cluster than the roughly 690-donor mean. According to a later analysis, most CMV-associated TCR beta chains appeared to be HLA-restricted, and the HLA associations seemed to be driven largely by CMV exposure. Because HLA typing was unavailable for some donors at each locus, only the typed subset was used in association tests. According to a later analysis, TCR association rates differed among HLA loci, with DRB1 alleles showing the most associated TCRs and HLA-C alleles showing the fewest. The presence/absence analyses assumed that sequencing depth was roughly uniform across donors, and that assumption may not be true. Because counts were too low, approximately 15 rarely observed V segments, including chromosome 9 orphons, were excluded from the earlier analysis of some 540 of the donors. The only immune exposure information available for the cohort was CMV serostatus. According to a later analysis, parvovirus B19, influenza, CMV and Epstein-Barr virus appeared linked to several top co-occurrence clusters. At a false discovery rate of 0.05, a later analysis linked about 16,000 TCR beta sequences to specific HLA alleles. This cohort had only TCR beta chains sequenced, and the lack of alpha or paired-chain data limited which features could be detected. Linkage disequilibrium might explain the correlated functional status among segregating V segments, but an unknown experimental factor could not be ruled out. The study listed 164 TCR beta chains as associated with cytomegalovirus. The classifier was reported to diagnose cytomegalovirus status with high specificity and sensitivity in both the original cohort and the validation cohort. Assigning TCR associations to individual alleles was difficult when HLA alleles, especially DR and DQ, strongly co-occurred. The sequencing pipeline was judged likely to have produced a cluster of highly shared sequence variants as a technical artifact. Because the 87-base-pair reads could not distinguish some IMGT-functional V segments, including TRBV6-2 and TRBV6-3, those segments were excluded. Across donors, most TCR sequences were observed very rarely, whereas some public TCRs were present in many individuals.

Ends trimmed: V by 5 bases, J by 0 bases; bases unmatched to a gene: 6. The CDR3 sequence holds 16 residues, the cysteine and phenylalanine included. Just CDR3 DNA is preserved here, 48 bases in frame from base 1. CDR1 and CDR2, looked up from the germline V gene (reference sequence), are MNHNY and SVGAGI. Library method: the immunoSEQ multiplex PCR assay. For the multiplex PCR, a mixture combining 60 forward primers for TCR Vbeta segments and 13 reverse primers for TCR Jbeta segments was used. The CDR3 region of rearranged TCR beta genes was amplified from genomic DNA by a multiplex PCR assay. The Illumina HiSeq System was used to sequence the amplified TCR beta libraries as 87-base-pair reads. The paper's processing steps were these. A later analysis counted about 76 million unique TCR beta chains across the 700 or so repertoires, and around 9.9 million of these chains were shared by at least two donors. To remove PCR and sequencing errors, raw reads were error-corrected and collapsed into unique sequences using a nearest-neighbor algorithm that merged closely related sequences. V, D and J gene segments were assigned by aligning CDR3 sequences to IMGT reference sequences. For a sequence to be retained, a match of at least six nucleotides was required to both a V gene segment and a J gene segment. A rearrangement was called productive if the CDR3 had no stop codons and remained in frame with V and J, and every other rearrangement was called non-productive. Following IMGT convention, CDR3 was defined as the stretch from the second conserved V-encoded cysteine to the conserved J-encoded phenylalanine. The earlier analysis of a few hundred of the donors excluded any sequence lacking an unambiguous match to a single V gene segment. An earlier analysis of several hundred of the donors called V segments functional above 56.7% productive rearrangements and segregating when the between-donor standard deviation exceeded 5%. A statistical classification framework was built to diagnose cytomegalovirus status from the catalog of TCR beta chain sequences. In a later analysis, TCR nucleotide sequences were compared against IMGT/GENE-DB human TR gene sequences so that V and J genes could be assigned. A later analysis assigned CDR3 sequences and most-parsimonious VDJ recombination scenarios with the TCRdist pipeline. In a later analysis, each TCR beta chain was defined by its CDR3 amino acid sequence together with its V-gene family, and reads without a unique V-gene family were excluded. In a later analysis, nearly 600 highly shared, low-generation-probability nucleotide sequences were removed to address suspected cross-contamination and a sequencing artifact. A later analysis calculated a clonal expansion index for each public chain from normalized within-repertoire ranks of inferred template counts. In a later analysis, generation probabilities were computed with a VDJ recombination model fitted to out-of-frame rearrangements, and the resulting probabilities were checked against IGoR. In a later analysis, TCR-TCR, TCR-HLA and TCR-CMV co-occurrence was scored with hypergeometric tests, and a repertoire-size bias correction was applied to TCR pairs. False discovery rates were estimated in a later analysis by permuting HLA or CMV assignments 20 times. A later analysis grouped co-occurring TCRs with DBSCAN, adding TCRdist sequence similarity when clustering within HLA-allele-positive subsets. Repertoires with fewer than 30,000 or more than 120,000 public chains were left out of co-occurrence clustering, as were five repertoires with anomalous nucleotide sharing. The clones in this table, taken by TCRdb from immuneACCESS, are in-frame only. Not every clone is retained; where verified, under half of the shortfall comes from an unresolved V gene, and the cause of the rest is unknown. That table is the source of V, J and clone size, and D and trimming were worked out from the DNA. The sample has 120,000 or so clones on record, roughly a tenth of them singletons. The top ten constitute roughly 4.6% of the sample.

The cohort was made up of around 720 healthy bone marrow donors. At the time of sampling, every cohort member was nominally healthy, though immune exposures that went unrecorded were likely present. The donor was CMV seropositive and belonged to the group of 270 or so seropositive cohort members. A peripheral blood sample was collected from each donor, and TCR beta sequencing was performed on peripheral blood mononuclear cells. Genomic DNA was extracted from the blood cell samples with the Qiagen DNeasy Blood Extraction Kit. This clone was detected a few times. Its antigen remains unidentified. No per-base quality is available; no much larger clone lies one base away.

The chain couples TRBV6-6 to TRBJ2-2, with TRBD1 matching 7 junction bases. This sequence was found in a woman aged 18-29 years in good health and CMV-seropositive. Sequencing input: PBMCs. This receptor has the CDR3 CASSKDRVANTGELFF. The sequence in DNA is TGTGCCAGCAGTAAAGACAGGGTGGCGAACACCGGGGAGCTGTTTTTT.